This T cell receptor beta chain is drawn from a study of blood T cell repertoires in COVID-19. This clone came up once. Measured with immunoSEQ multiplex PCR; TCRdb has only the in-frame clones, and not every one. The table has 330,000 or so clones, approximately 89% seen once. From germline, CDR1 is LGHDT and CDR2 YNNKEL (reference sequence). The V gene lost 0 bases and the J gene lost 6 bases, with 6 bases spanning the gap. This CDR3 spans 12 amino acids. Cohort placement rested on clinical history that participants reported themselves. The sequence came from a man under 40 who had recovered from COVID-19. Sample: PBMCs or T cells enriched from blood (not recorded which). The chain joins TRBV3-1 (or the pseudogene TRBV3-2) to TRBJ2-7; D is unclear. In DNA form, the CDR3 reads TGTGCCAGCAGCCAAGATCTAGGCGAGCAGTACTTC. Its translation: CASSQDLGEQYF.